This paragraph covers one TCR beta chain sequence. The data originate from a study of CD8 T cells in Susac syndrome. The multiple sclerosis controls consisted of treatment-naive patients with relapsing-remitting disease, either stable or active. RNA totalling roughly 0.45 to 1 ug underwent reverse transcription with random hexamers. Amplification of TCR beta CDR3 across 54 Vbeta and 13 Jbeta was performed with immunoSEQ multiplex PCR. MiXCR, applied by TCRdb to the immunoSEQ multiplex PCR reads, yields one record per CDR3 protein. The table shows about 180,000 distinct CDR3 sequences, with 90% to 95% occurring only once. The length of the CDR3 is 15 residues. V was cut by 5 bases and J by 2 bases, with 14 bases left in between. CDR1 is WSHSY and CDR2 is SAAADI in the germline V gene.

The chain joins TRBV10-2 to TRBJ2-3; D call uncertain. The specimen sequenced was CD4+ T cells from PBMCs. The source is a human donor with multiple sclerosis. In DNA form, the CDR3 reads TGCGCCAGCAGTTCCTGGGCAGCCTTCACAGATACGCAGTATTTT. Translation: CASSSWAAFTDTQYF.